This entry lists 24 T cell receptor beta chains sequenced from one sample in a study of cytomegalovirus exposure and HLA in healthy donors. Amplification used 60 Vbeta primers and 13 Jbeta primers. The assay was immunoSEQ multiplex PCR, and TCRdb's table has in-frame clones only and misses some. The sample consists of roughly 150,000 clones, nearly 80% of them appearing once. Source material: PBMCs. Receptor source: a woman aged 40 to 55 in good health and CMV-seronegative.

V is TRBV4-2 and J is TRBJ2-3; the D is unclear. The CDR3 covers 14 residues. Trimming stripped 3 bases from V and 4 bases from J, with 11 bases between. Germline CDR1 and CDR2: LGHNA and YNFKEQ. In DNA form, the CDR3 reads TGTGCCAGCAGCCAGGAGTTAGGTGCAGATACGCAGTATTTT. This codes for CASSQELGADTQYF.

This clone was found a few times. The gene calls are TRBV5-1 and TRBJ2-7; TRBD1 agrees at 9 bases. V gave up 1 base and J gave up 3 bases; unmatched junction bases: 8. CDR3 length equals 16 residues. Per the germline V gene, CDR1 is SGHRS and CDR2 is YFSETQ. For the CDR3, the DNA is TGCGCCAGCAGCTTGATGTCACAGGGGGCCTTCTACGAGCAGTACTTC. The encoded protein is CASSLMSQGAFYEQYF.

This chain connects TRBV4-2 to TRBJ1-1; 9 bases are shared with TRBD1. V shed 4 bases and J 5 bases; nucleotides not matched to a gene: 5. Germline values: CDR1 LGHNA, CDR2 YNFKEQ. This CDR3 has 14 residues. This chain's CDR3 is CASSRDRERTEAFF. The CDR3 region has the DNA TGTGCCAGCAGCCGGGACAGGGAGAGGACTGAAGCTTTCTTT.

This chain's CDR3 is CASSPSGGGYTF. The CDR3 DNA reads TGTGCCAGCAGCCCCTCGGGGGGTGGCTACACCTTC. The V gene is TRBV11-2, the J gene TRBJ1-2; D is possibly TRBD1 (5 bases). V was shortened by 5 bases and J by 7 bases, with 11 bases between the two germline ends. The CDR3 is 12 residues long. The germline CDR1 and CDR2 sequences are SGHAT and FQNNGV.

This clone has more than one count but fewer than ten. This sequence joins TRBV18 and TRBJ2-1; D ambiguous. CDR3 length: 15 residues. The germline V gene encodes CDR1 KGHSH and CDR2 LQKENI. The V end lost 0 bases, the J end lost 2 bases, and 8 bases lay between the germline ends. CDR3 protein: CASSPPTGTYNEQFF. In nucleotides, the CDR3 is TGTGCCAGCTCACCACCTACGGGTACCTACAATGAGCAGTTCTTC.

This chain joins TRBV7-8 and TRBJ1-5; no reliable D call. The germline gives CDR1 SGHVS, CDR2 FQNEAQ. The length of the CDR3 is 15 residues. V was pared by 0 bases and J by 1 base, with 7 bases between. This CDR3 reads CASSLALGSNQPQHF. DNA of the CDR3: TGTGCCAGCAGCTTAGCGCTAGGCAGCAATCAGCCCCAGCATTTT.

This clone was seen a single time. This chain joins TRBV5-1 and TRBJ1-3, with D possibly being TRBD1 (5 bases). Trimming removed 1 base from V and 4 bases from J, with 12 bases in between. CDR1 is SGHRS and CDR2 is YFSETQ in the germline V gene. The CDR3 is 15 residues long. CDR3 in DNA: TGCGCCAGCAGCTTGCGGTCGGGGGACGGAAACACCATATATTTT. Its protein is CASSLRSGDGNTIYF.

This chain connects TRBV19 to TRBJ2-7, with a tentative D call TRBD2 (7 bases). CDR1 and CDR2 (germline): LNHDA, SQIVND (reference sequence). The CDR3 is 15 residues long. V lost 5 bases, J lost 1 base, and 15 bases lay in between. In nucleotides, the CDR3 is TGTGCCAGTAGTCCACGGGGGGCAAAATCCTACGAGCAGTACTTC. Protein product: CASSPRGAKSYEQYF.

This chain connects TRBV7-9 to TRBJ1-5; 10 bases fit TRBD1. Trimming took 4 bases from V and 1 from J; bases not matched to a gene: 13. CDR3 size: 19 residues. Germline V lookup: CDR1 SEHNR, CDR2 FQNEAQ (reference sequence). The chain's CDR3 is CASSSTRDRGFRSNQPQHF. CDR3 nucleotide sequence: TGTGCCAGCAGCTCGACCCGGGACAGGGGATTCAGGAGCAATCAGCCCCAGCATTTT.

The chain couples TRBV9 to TRBJ2-1; 8 nucleotides match TRBD2. CDR3 length equals 14 residues. Germline-derived CDR1 and CDR2 are SGDLS and YYNGEE. After removal of 5 bases from V and 14 bases from J, the junction contained 15 bases not matched to a gene. CDR3 amino acids: CASRREVEGSEEFF. For the CDR3, the DNA is TGTGCCAGCAGGCGGGAGGTCGAAGGATCGGAAGAGTTCTTC.

The chain employs TRBV28 and TRBJ2-2, with 11 bases fitting TRBD2. Trimming took 3 bases from V and 7 from J; bases not matched to a gene: 4. The CDR3 has 15 residues. CDR1 and CDR2 (germline): MDHEN, SYDVKM. CDR3 bases: TGTGCCAGCAGTTTGGGTAGCGGGAGGGTCGGGGAGCTGTTTTTT. Translated, it gives CASSLGSGRVGELFF.

V and J are TRBV6-1 and TRBJ2-5, with TRBD2 matching over 9 bases. This CDR3 has 14 amino acids. Germline loops: CDR1 MNHNS, CDR2 SASEGT. The V gene end was trimmed by 4 bases and the J gene end by 5 bases; junction bases not matched to a gene: 5. CDR3 sequence: CASSGGGAGETQYF. The CDR3 DNA sequence: TGTGCCAGCAGTGGCGGGGGGGCAGGGGAGACCCAGTACTTC.

The chain is built from TRBV9 and TRBJ2-5, with 7 bases aligning to TRBD2. The CDR3 runs 14 residues. Losses at the gene ends were 4 bases for V and 1 base for J; bases not matched to a gene: 4. The V gene's germline CDR1 is SGDLS and CDR2 YYNGEE. DNA of the CDR3: TGTGCCAGCAGCCTTAGCGGGTTCCAAGAGACCCAGTACTTC. This encodes CASSLSGFQETQYF.

This clone was seen more than once but under ten times. This chain uses TRBV19 with TRBJ2-7; tentative D call: TRBD1 (6 bases). This CDR3 has 15 amino acids. Germline CDR1 is LNHDA and CDR2 is SQIVND (reference sequence). V was shortened by 5 bases and J by 3 bases, with 17 bases between the two germline ends. The DNA for the CDR3 is TGTGCCAGTAGTCCGGCAGGGCCCAGGGGCTACGAGCAGTACTTC. It codes for CASSPAGPRGYEQYF.

This chain connects TRBV6-5 to TRBJ2-5; maybe TRBD1 (5 bases). With 5 bases removed from V and 2 bases from J, the gap between germline ends came to 9 bases. The CDR3 sequence is 13 residues long. Germline V CDR1 and CDR2: MNHEY, SVGAGI. CDR3 in DNA: TGTGCCAGCAGTCCGAACAGGCAAGAGACCCAGTACTTC. Its protein product is CASSPNRQETQYF.

This clone was detected a few times. The V and J genes are TRBV19 and TRBJ1-3; no firm D call. Trimming cost V 4 bases and J 0 bases, with 7 bases left between them. Germline CDR1 and CDR2: LNHDA and SQIVND (reference sequence). The CDR3 totals 14 residues. CDR3 sequence: CASSTVYSGNTIYF. The CDR3 coding sequence is TGTGCCAGTAGTACTGTCTACTCTGGAAACACCATATATTTT.

The gene calls are TRBV10-3 and TRBJ2-1, with D maybe TRBD2 (6 bases). The CDR3 length is 18 residues. The germline V gene encodes CDR1 ENHRY and CDR2 SYGVKD. The V and J ends lost 4 bases and 0 bases respectively, with 19 bases between them. This CDR3 is CAISGAGGGVSSYNEQFF. The CDR3 bases are TGTGCCATCAGTGGAGCTGGAGGAGGGGTTAGCTCCTACAATGAGCAGTTCTTC.

This chain joins TRBV28 and TRBJ1-6; 7 bases agree with TRBD1. V lost 4 bases to trimming and J lost 5 bases; unmatched junction nucleotides: 11. Germline V lookup: CDR1 MDHEN, CDR2 SYDVKM. CDR3 length: 17 residues. Here the CDR3 DNA reads TGTGCCAGCAGTTCCGGGACAGTGAGGGGAAATAATTCACCCCTCCACTTT. It is translated as CASSSGTVRGNNSPLHF.

CDR3 region: CASSLVGGGADTQYF. In DNA, the CDR3 is TGTGCCAGCAGCTTGGTGGGAGGTGGGGCAGATACGCAGTATTTT. V is TRBV5-4 and J is TRBJ2-3, with D perhaps matching TRBD2 (6 bases). Trimming pared 0 bases from V and 4 bases from J, leaving 12 bases between. The CDR3 is made up of 15 amino acids. Germline CDR1 reads SGHNT; CDR2 reads YYREEE (reference sequence).

The chain has TRBV4-1 and TRBJ1-5; D gene unclear. Germline-derived CDR1 and CDR2 are MGHRA and YSYEKL. The CDR3 sequence is 12 residues long. V was pared by 2 bases and J by 7 bases, with 6 bases between. The CDR3 sequence is CASSQSGQPQHF. The CDR3 DNA follows: TGCGCCAGCAGCCAAAGCGGACAGCCCCAGCATTTT.

As concerns this clone: One junction end disagrees with the germline gene, perhaps due to a read error. The chain carries TRBV7-7 and TRBJ2-2; 8 nucleotides align to TRBD1. This CDR3 comprises 14 residues. Germline V gene sequence: CDR1 SSHAT, CDR2 FNYEAQ (reference sequence). For the CDR3, the DNA is TGTGCTAGCACACAGGGGGCGAACACCGGGGAGCTGTTTTTT. This translates into CASTQGANTGELFF.

The CDR3 DNA reads TGTGCCAGCAGCCCCGGGACTAGCGGCTACGAGCAGTACTTC. Translation: CASSPGTSGYEQYF. The V call is TRBV5-4, the J call TRBJ2-7; 11 nucleotides match TRBD2. With 4 bases clipped from V and 3 bases from J, the junction kept 3 bases outside the gene matches. CDR3 length: 14 residues. Germline values: CDR1 SGHNT, CDR2 YYREEE (reference sequence).

This clone occurred once. V and J are TRBV7-3 and TRBJ1-6; perhaps TRBD1 as D (5 bases). Germline V gene lookup returns CDR1 SGHTA and CDR2 FQGTGA. This CDR3 is 15 amino acids long. The V end was cut by 2 bases, the J end by 7 bases, with 12 bases between. In DNA form, the CDR3 reads TGTGCCAGCAGCTTACTGGCAGGGAGGAATTCACCCCTCCACTTT. Translation: CASSLLAGRNSPLHF.

This chain joins TRBV18 and TRBJ2-1; weak D call: TRBD2 (5 bases). The CDR3 consists of 10 residues. Germline V gene sequence: CDR1 KGHSH, CDR2 LQKENI. V was shortened by 8 bases and J by 8 bases, with 7 bases between the two germline ends. This CDR3 reads CASLGDEQFF. CDR3 coding DNA: TGTGCCAGCCTCGGGGATGAGCAGTTCTTC.